The rows below give T cell receptor beta chains drawn from one sample of a study of CD8 T cells in ankylosing spondylitis. TCRdb used MiXCR to reprocess the 5' RACE reads, holding one entry per CDR3 protein. The sample contains roughly 670,000 distinct CDR3 sequences, roughly 19% of which appear only once. Sequences were obtained from blood, either unsorted or a sorted T cell fraction (not recorded which). These receptors were obtained from a male donor with ankylosing spondylitis. The CDR3 runs from the conserved cysteine through the conserved F or W. Fields, in order: clone size, V gene, J gene, D gene, CDR3 DNA, CDR3 protein. D genes are given only for firm matches. A row's size may be missing; if present it is once, few, many or a size class.

few	TRBV5-6	TRBJ2-7	NA	TGTGCCAGCAGCTTGAATCAACGCTCCTACGAGCAGTACTTC	CASSLNQRSYEQYF
NA	TRBV12-3/TRBV12-4	TRBJ1-1	NA	TGTGCCAGCACACGGGCGTCAAGCACTGAAGCTTTCTTT	CASTRASSTEAFF
few	TRBV4-2	TRBJ1-4	NA	TGTGCCAGCAGCCAAGATAGTCTACTGGGTCCTGAAAAACTGTTTTTT	CASSQDSLLGPEKLFF
few	TRBV11-2	TRBJ1-1	TRBD1	TGTGCCAGCAGCCACTCAGGGGGCGCGGTGAACACTGAAGCTTTCTTT	CASSHSGGAVNTEAFF
NA	TRBV7-9	TRBJ2-3	NA	TGTGCCAGCAGCTGGACAGTTTTGAAGGATACGCAGTATTTT	CASSWTVLKDTQYF
NA	TRBV5-1	TRBJ2-7	TRBD2	TGCGCCAGCAGCTCCTCCGGGACTAGCGGGGGGTGGTACGAGCAGTACTTC	CASSSSGTSGGWYEQYF
NA	TRBV29-1	TRBJ1-1	NA	TGCAGCGCCCTGACCGGTTCTGAAGCTTTCTTT	CSALTGSEAFF
few	TRBV5-1	TRBJ1-6	NA	TGCGCCAGCAGCTTGGCAGGTGGCTTGAATTCACCCCTCCACTTT	CASSLAGGLNSPLHF
NA	TRBV5-1	TRBJ2-7	NA	TGCGCCAGCAGCTCCACCGACTCGGTCCGCGGGGAGCAGTACTTC	CASSSTDSVRGEQYF
NA	TRBV5-1	TRBJ1-3	NA	TGCGCCAGCAGCCCCCGGGGTAGCGGCAGAGACACCATATATTTT	CASSPRGSGRDTIYF
NA	TRBV18	TRBJ2-3	NA	TGTGCCAGCTCCCGCAGCCCGGGGAGGACAGATACGCAGTATTTT	CASSRSPGRTDTQYF
few	TRBV6-5	TRBJ2-1	TRBD2	TGTGCCAGCAGTTATCTGAGCGGGGTAAAGAGCAATGAGCAGTTCTTC	CASSYLSGVKSNEQFF
few	TRBV20-1	TRBJ1-1	NA	TGCAGTGCTGGGGTAGACAGTCTGAACACTGAAGCTTTCTTT	CSAGVDSLNTEAFF
many	TRBV7-8	TRBJ1-5	TRBD1	TGTGCCAGCAGCCAACTTGACAGGGGGAATCAGCCCCAGCATTTT	CASSQLDRGNQPQHF
many	TRBV12-3/TRBV12-4	TRBJ1-2	TRBD1	TGTGCCAGCAGTTCACAGGGGGCGACCTATGGCTACACCTTC	CASSSQGATYGYTF
NA	TRBV5-1	TRBJ1-2	NA	TGCGCCAGCAGCTTGGAACCGGGGGGTGGCTACACCTTC	CASSLEPGGGYTF
few	TRBV4-1	TRBJ2-5	TRBD2	TGCGCCAGCAGCCAACTACTAGCGGGAGGGGAGGAGACCCAGTACTTC	CASSQLLAGGEETQYF
few	TRBV6-1	TRBJ2-7	TRBD2	TGTGCCAGTACACCTCGCGGGGGGGACTACGAGCAGTACTTC	CASTPRGGDYEQYF
few	TRBV5-1	TRBJ2-3	TRBD1	TGCGCCAGCAGCTTACAGGGGGCAGCGGATACGCAGTATTTT	CASSLQGAADTQYF
NA	TRBV5-1	TRBJ2-3	NA	TGCGCCAGCAGCTCCCGGGACAGGGGACTAGCGAGCCATGTTGATACGCAGTATTTT	CASSSRDRGLASHVDTQYF
few	TRBV5-6	TRBJ2-7	NA	TGTGCCAGCAGCTTGGCTCCGAGCTCCTACGAGCAGTACTTC	CASSLAPSSYEQYF
NA	TRBV7-6	TRBJ2-7	NA	TGTGCCAGCAGCCCCGGAGGAACTGCTTCCTACGAGCAGTACTTC	CASSPGGTASYEQYF
few	TRBV7-9	TRBJ2-3	NA	TGTGCCAGCAGCTCGGAGATAAAACCTGGCGGTACGCAGTATTTT	CASSSEIKPGGTQYF
NA	TRBV5-1	TRBJ1-2	NA	TGCGCCAGCAGCTTTTCAGGGGCCGAGGGCTACACCTTC	CASSFSGAEGYTF
NA	TRBV6-1	TRBJ2-1	TRBD2	TGTGCCAGCAGACTAGCGGGAGATTTCAATGAGCAGTTCTTC	CASRLAGDFNEQFF
once	TRBV24-1	TRBJ2-1	NA	TGTGCCACCAGTGATTCTTCAGGGAAGGCCTACAATGAGCAGTTCTTC	CATSDSSGKAYNEQFF